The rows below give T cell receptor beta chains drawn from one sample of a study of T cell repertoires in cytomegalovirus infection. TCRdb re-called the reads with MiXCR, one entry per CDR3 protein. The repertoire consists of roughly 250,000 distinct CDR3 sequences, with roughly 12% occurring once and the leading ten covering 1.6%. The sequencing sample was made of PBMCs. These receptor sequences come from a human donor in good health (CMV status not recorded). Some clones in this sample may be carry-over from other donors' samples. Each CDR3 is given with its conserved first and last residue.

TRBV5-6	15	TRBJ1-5	CASSLEGGWDQPQHF
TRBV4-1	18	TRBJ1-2	CASSQFGKGQQLYGGYTF
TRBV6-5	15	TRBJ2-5	CASSPGGRAGETQYF
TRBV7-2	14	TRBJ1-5	CASSLGAGYQPQHF
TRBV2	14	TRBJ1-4	CASSEGIRDEKLFF
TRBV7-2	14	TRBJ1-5	CASSLVVGNQPQHF
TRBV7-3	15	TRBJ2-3	CASSLAGGRSDTQYF
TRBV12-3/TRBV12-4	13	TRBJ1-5	CASSITGNQPQHF
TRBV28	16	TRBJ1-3	CASSFEGASSGNTIYF
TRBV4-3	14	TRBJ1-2	CASSQGSANYGYTF
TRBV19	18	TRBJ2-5	CASSTRQGLASEQETQYF
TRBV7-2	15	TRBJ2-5	CASSFRGLPQETQYF
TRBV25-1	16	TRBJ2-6	CASSALAGLGANVLTF
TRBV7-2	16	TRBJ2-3	CASSLLAGGTTDTQYF
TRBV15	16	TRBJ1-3	CATSREEGISGNTIYF
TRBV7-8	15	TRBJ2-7	CASSLARGTVNEQYF
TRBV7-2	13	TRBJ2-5	CASSLQLSETQYF
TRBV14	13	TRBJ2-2	CASSQVRTGELFF
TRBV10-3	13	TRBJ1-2	CAISEQENYGYTF
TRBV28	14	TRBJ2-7	CASSPLGYAYEQYF
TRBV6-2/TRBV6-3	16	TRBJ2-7	CASSYPLGGLTYEQYF
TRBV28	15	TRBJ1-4	CASSGDGLLNEKLFF
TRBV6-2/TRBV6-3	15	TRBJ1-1	CASRDRGRGNTEAFF
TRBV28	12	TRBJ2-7	CAITGQGDEQYF
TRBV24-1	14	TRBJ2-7	CATSDSGYRNEQYF
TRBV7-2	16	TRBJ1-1	CASSLAVLAVNTEAFF
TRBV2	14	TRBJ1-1	CASSLDRGSGEAFF
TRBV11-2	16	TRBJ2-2	CASSLAGTRKTGELFF
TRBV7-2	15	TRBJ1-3	CASSLDGGSGNTIYF
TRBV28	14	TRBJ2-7	CASSWGQGRSEQYF
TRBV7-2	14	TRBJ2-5	CASSPGRNQETQYF
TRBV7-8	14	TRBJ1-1	CASSLVRKNTEAFF